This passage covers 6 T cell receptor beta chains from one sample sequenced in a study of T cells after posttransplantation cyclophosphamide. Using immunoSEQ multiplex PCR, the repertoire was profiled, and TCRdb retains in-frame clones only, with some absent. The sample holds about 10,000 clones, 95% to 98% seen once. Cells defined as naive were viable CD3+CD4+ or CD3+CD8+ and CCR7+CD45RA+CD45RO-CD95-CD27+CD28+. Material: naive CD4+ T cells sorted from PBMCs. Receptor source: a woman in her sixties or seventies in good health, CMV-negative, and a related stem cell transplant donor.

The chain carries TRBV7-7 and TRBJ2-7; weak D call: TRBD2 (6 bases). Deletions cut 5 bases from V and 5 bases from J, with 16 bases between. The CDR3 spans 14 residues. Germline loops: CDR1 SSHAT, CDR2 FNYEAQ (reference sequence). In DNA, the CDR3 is TGTGCCAGCAGCCCCGCCGGGAGTATGAACGAGCAGTACTTC. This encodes CASSPAGSMNEQYF. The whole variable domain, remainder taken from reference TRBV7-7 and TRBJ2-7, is GAGVSQSPRYKVTKRGQDVTLRCDPISSHATLYWYQQALGQGPEFLTYFNYEAQPDKSGLPSDRFSAERPEGSISTLTIQRTEQRDSAMYRCASSPAGSMNEQYFGPGTRLTVT.

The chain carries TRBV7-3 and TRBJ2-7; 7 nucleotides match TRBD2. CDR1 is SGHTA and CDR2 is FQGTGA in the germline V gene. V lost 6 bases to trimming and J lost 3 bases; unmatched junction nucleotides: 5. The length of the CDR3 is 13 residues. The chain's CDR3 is CASSKASGYEQYF. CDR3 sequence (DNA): TGTGCCAGCAGTAAGGCTAGCGGCTACGAGCAGTACTTC. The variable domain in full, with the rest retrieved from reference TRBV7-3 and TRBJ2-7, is GAGVSQTPSNKVTEKGKYVELRCDPISGHTALYWYRQSLGQGPEFLIYFQGTGAADDSGLPNDRFFAVRPEGSVSTLKIQRTERGDSAVYLCASSKASGYEQYFGPGTRLTVT.

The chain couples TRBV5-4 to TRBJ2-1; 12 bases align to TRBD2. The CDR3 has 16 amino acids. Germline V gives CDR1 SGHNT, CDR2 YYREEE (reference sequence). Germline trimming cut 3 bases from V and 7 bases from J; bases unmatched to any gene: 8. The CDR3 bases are TGTGCCAGCAGCTCGAGACTAGCGGGAGATCCGAATGAGCAGTTCTTC. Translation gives CASSSRLAGDPNEQFF.

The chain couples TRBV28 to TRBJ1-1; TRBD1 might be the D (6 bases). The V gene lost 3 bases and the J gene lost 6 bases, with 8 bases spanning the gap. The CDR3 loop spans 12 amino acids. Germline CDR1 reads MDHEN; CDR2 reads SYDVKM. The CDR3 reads CASSLAGAEAFF. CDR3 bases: TGTGCCAGCAGTTTGGCAGGGGCTGAAGCTTTCTTT.

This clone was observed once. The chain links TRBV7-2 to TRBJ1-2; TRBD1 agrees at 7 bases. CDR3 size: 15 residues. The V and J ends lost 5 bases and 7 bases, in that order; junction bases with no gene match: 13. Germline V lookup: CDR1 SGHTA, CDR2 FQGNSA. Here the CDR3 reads CASSVPQGVGFGYTF. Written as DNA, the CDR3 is TGTGCCAGCAGCGTACCCCAGGGGGTCGGCTTTGGCTACACCTTC.

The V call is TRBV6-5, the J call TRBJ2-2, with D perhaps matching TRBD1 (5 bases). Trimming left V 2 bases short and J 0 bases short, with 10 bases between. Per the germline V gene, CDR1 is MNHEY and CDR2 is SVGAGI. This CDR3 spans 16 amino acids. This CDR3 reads CASSYGDSANTGELFF. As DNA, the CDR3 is TGTGCCAGCAGTTACGGTGACAGCGCGAACACCGGGGAGCTGTTTTTT.